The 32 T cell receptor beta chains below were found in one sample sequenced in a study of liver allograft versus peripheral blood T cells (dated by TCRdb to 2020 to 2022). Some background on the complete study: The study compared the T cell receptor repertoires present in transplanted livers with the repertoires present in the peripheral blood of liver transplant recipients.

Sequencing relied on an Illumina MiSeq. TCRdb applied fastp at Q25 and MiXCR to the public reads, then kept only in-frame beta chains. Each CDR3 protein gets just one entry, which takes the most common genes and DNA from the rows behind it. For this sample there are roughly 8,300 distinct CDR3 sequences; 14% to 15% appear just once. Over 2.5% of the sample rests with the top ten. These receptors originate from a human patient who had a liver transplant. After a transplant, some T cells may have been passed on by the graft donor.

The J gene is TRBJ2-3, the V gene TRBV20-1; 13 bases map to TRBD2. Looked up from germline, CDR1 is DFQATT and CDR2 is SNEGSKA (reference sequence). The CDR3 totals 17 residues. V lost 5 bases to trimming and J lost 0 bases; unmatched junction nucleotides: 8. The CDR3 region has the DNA TGCAGTGCTCAAACTAGCGGGGGGGTTTCGAGCACAGATACGCAGTATTTT. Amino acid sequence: CSAQTSGGVSSTDTQYF.

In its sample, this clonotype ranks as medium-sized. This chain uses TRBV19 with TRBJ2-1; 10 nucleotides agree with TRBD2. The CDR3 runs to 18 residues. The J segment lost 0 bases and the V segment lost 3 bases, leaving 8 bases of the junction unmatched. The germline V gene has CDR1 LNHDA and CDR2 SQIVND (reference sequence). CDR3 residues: CASSMGLASQSSYNEQFF. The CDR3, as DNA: TGTGCCAGTAGTATGGGACTAGCGTCCCAGAGCTCCTACAATGAGCAGTTCTTC.

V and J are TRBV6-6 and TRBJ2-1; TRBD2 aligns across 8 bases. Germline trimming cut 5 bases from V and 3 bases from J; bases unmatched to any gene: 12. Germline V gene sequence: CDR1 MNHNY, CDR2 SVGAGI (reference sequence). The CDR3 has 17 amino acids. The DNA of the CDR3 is TGTGCCAGCAGTACCCACGGGGGGGGAGTGAACTACAATGAGCAGTTCTTC. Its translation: CASSTHGGGVNYNEQFF.

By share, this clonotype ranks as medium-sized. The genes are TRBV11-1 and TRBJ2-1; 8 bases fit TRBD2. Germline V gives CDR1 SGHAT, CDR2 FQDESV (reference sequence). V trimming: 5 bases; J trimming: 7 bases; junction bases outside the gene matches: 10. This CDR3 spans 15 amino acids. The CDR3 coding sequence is TGTGCCAGCAGCGGAGCGGGAGATGGATGGAATGAGCAGTTCTTC. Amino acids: CASSGAGDGWNEQFF.

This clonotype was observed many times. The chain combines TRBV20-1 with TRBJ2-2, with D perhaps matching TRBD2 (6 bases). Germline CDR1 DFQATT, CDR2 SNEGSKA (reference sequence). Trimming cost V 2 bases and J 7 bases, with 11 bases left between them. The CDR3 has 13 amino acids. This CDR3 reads CSARPGGNGELFF. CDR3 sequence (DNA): TGCAGTGCTAGACCTGGGGGGAACGGGGAGCTGTTTTTT.

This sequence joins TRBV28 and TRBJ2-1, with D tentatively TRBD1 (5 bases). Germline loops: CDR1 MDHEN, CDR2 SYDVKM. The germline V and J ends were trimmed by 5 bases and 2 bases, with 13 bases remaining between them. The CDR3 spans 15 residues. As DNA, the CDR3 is TGTGCCAGCAGTACCCAGGGTGATGCCTACAATGAGCAGTTCTTC. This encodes CASSTQGDAYNEQFF.

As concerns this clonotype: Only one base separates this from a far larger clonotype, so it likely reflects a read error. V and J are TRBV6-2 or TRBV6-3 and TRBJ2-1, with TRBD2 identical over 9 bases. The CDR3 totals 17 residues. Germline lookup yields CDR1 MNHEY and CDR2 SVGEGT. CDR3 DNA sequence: TGTGCCAGCAGCCCGTTAGCGGGAGTTTCCTCCTACAATAAGCAGTTCTTC. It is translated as CASSPLAGVSSYNKQFF.

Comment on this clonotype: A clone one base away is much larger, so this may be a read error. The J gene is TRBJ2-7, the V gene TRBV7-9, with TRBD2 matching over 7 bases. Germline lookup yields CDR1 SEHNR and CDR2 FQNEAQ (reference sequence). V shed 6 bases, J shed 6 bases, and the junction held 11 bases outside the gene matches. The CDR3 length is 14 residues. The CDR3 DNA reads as TGTGCCAGCAGATTGACGGGAGGAAGGGGCGAGCAGTACTTC. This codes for CASRLTGGRGEQYF.

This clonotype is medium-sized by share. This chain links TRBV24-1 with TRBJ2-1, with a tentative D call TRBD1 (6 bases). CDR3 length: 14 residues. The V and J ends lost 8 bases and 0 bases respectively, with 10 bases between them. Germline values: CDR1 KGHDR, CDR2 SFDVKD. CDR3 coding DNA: TGTGCCACCACACAGGGAAGCTCCTACAATGAGCAGTTCTTC. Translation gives CATTQGSSYNEQFF.

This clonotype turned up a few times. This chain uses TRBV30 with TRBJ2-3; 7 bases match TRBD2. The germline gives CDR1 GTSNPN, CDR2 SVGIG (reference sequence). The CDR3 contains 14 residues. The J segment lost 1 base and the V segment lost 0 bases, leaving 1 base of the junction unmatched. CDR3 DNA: TGTGCCTGGAGTGTCGCGGGGGGCACAGATACGCAGTATTTT. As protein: CAWSVAGGTDTQYF.

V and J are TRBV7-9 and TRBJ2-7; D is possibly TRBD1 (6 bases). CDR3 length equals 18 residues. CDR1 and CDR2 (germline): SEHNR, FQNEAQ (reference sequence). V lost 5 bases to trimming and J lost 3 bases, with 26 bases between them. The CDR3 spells CASSLSRFRDKYRYEQYF. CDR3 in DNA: TGTGCCAGCAGCCTCAGTCGATTCAGGGACAAATACCGCTACGAGCAGTACTTC.

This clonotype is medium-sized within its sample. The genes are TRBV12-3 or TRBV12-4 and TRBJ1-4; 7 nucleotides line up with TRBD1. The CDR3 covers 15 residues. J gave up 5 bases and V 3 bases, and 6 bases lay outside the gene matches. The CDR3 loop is CASSFNAGGNEKLFF. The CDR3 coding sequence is TGTGCCAGCAGTTTTAATGCAGGGGGGAATGAAAAACTGTTTTTT.

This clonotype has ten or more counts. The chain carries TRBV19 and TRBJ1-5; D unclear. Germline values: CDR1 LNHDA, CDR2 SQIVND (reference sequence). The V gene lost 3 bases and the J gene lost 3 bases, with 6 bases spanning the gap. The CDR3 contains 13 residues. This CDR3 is CASSMGFNQPQHF. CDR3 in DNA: TGTGCCAGTAGTATGGGCTTCAATCAGCCCCAGCATTTT.

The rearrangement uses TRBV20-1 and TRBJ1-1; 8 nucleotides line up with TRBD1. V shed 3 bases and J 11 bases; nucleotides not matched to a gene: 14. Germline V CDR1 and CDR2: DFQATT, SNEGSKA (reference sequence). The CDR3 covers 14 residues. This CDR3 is CSARSGQGRTQAFF. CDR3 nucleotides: TGCAGTGCTAGGTCTGGACAGGGCAGGACACAGGCTTTCTTT.

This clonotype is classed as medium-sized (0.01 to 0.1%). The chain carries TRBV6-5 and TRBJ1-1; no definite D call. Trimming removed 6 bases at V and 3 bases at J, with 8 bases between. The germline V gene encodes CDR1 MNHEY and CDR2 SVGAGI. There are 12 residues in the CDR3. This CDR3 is CASRRDDTEAFF. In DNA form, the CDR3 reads TGTGCCAGCAGGCGGGATGACACTGAAGCTTTCTTT.

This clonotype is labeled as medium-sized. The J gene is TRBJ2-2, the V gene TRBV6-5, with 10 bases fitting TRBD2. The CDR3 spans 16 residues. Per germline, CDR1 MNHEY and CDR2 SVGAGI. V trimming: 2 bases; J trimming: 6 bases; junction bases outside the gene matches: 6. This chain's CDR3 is CASSYPGLAGAGELFF. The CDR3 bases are TGTGCCAGCAGTTACCCGGGGCTAGCGGGAGCCGGGGAGCTGTTTTTT.

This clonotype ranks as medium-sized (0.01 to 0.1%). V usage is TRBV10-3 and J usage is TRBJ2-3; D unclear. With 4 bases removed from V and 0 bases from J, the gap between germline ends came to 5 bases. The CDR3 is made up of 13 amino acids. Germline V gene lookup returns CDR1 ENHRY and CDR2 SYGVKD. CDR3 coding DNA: TGTGCCATCAGTGTCGGGAGCACAGATACGCAGTATTTT. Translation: CAISVGSTDTQYF.

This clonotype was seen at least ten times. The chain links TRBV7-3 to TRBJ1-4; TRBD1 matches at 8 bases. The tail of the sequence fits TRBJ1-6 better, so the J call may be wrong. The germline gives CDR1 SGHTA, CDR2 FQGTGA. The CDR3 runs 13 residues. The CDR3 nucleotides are TGTGCCAGCAGCGTGGACAGGGATTCACCCCTCCACTTT. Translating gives CASSVDRDSPLHF.

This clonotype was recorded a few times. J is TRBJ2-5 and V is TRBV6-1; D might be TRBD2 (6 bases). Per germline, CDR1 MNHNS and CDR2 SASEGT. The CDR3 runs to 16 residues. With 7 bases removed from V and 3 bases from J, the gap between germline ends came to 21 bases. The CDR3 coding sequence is TGTGCCAGCAAACGGACTACCGCCCCGTCAGAAGAGACCCAGTACTTC. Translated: CASKRTTAPSEETQYF.

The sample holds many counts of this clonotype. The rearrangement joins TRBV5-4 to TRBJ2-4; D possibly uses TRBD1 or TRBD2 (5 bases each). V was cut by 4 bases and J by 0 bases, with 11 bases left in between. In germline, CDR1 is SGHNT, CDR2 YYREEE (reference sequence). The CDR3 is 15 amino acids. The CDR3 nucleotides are TGTGCCAGCAGCCGCCGGGGCCTAGCCAAAAACATTCAGTACTTC. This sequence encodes CASSRRGLAKNIQYF.

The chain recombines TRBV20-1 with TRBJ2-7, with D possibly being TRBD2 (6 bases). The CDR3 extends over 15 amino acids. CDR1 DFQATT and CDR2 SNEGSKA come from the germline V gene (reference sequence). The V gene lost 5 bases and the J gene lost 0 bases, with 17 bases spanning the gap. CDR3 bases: TGCAGTGCTGGACTGCCTAGCGCTCACTCCTACGAGCAGTACTTC. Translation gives CSAGLPSAHSYEQYF.

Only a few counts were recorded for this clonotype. The CDR3 is CASSRGYNEQFF. Written as DNA, the CDR3 is TGCGCCAGCAGCCGGGGGTACAATGAGCAGTTCTTC. The chain has TRBV5-1 and TRBJ2-1; TRBD2 might be the D (6 bases). CDR3 length: 12 amino acids. Germline lookup yields CDR1 SGHRS and CDR2 YFSETQ. V shed 4 bases and J shed 4 bases, with 6 bases lying between them.

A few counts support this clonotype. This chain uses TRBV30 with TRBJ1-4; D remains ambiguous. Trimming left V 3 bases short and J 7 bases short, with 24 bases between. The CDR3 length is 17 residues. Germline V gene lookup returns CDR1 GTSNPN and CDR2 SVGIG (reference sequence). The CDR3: CAWRRREGTLSGEKLFF. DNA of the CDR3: TGTGCCTGGAGACGAAGGGAGGGAACCTTAAGCGGTGAAAAACTGTTTTTT. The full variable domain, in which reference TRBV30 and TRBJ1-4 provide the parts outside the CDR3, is SQTIHQWPATLVQPVGSPLSLECTVEGTSNPNLYWYRQAAGRGLQLLFYSVGIGQISSEVPQNLSASRPQDRQFILSSKKLLLSDSGFYLCAWRRREGTLSGEKLFFGSGTQLSVL.

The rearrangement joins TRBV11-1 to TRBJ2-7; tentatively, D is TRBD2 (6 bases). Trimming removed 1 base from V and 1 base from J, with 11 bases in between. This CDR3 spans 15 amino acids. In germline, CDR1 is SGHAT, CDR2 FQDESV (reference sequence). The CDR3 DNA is TGTGCCAGCAGCTTAGGGGGGGACCTGTCCTACGAGCAGTACTTC. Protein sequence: CASSLGGDLSYEQYF.

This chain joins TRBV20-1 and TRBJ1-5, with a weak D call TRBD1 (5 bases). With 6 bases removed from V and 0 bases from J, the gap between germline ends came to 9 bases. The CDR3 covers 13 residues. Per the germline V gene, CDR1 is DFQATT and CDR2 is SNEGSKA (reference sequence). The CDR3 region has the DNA TGCAGTGCCAAGACAGATAGCAATCAGCCCCAGCATTTT. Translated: CSAKTDSNQPQHF.

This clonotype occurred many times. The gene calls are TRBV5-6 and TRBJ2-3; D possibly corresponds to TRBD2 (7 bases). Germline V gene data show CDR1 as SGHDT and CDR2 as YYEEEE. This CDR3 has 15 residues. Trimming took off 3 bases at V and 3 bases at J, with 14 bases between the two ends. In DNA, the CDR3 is TGTGCCAGCAGCTGGGGGCTAGCGGCAACAGATACGCAGTATTTT. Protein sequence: CASSWGLAATDTQYF.

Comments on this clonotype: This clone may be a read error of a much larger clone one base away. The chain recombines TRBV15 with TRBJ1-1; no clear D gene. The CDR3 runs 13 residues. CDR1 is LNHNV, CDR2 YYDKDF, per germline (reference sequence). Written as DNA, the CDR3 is TGTACCACCAGCAGAGATCTGAGTACTGAAGCTTTCTTT. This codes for CTTSRDLSTEAFF. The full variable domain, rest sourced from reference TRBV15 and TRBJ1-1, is DAMVIQNPRYQVTQFGKPVTLSCSQTLNHNVMYWYQQKSSQAPKLLFHYYDKDFNNEADTPDNFQSRRPNTSFCFLDIRSPGLGDTAMYLCTTSRDLSTEAFFGQGTRLTVV.

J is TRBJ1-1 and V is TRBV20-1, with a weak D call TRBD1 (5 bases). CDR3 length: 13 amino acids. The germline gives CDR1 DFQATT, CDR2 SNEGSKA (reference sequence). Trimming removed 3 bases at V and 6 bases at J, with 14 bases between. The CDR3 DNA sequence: TGCAGTGCTAGCGCCGACAGTGACCCTGAAGCTTTCTTT. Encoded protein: CSASADSDPEAFF.

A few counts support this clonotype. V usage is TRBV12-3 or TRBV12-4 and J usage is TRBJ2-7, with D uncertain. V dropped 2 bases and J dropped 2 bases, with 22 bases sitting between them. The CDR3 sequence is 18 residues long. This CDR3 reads CASSLSSGVLDGTYEQYF. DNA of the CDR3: TGTGCCAGCAGTTTATCTTCGGGTGTTTTGGACGGAACCTACGAGCAGTACTTC.

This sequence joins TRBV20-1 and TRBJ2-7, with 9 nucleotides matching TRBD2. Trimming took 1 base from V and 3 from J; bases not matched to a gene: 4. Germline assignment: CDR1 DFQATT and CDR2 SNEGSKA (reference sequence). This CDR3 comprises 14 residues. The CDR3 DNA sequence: TGCAGTGCTAGAGCCCTAGCGGGACACTACGAGCAGTACTTC. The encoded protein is CSARALAGHYEQYF.

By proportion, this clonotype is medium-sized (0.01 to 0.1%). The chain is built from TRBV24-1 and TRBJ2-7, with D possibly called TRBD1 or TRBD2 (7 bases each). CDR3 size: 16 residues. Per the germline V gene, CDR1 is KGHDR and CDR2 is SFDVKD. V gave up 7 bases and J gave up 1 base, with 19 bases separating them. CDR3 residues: CATREEGGGPSYEQYF. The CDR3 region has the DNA TGTGCCACCAGGGAAGAGGGAGGGGGCCCTTCCTACGAGCAGTACTTC.

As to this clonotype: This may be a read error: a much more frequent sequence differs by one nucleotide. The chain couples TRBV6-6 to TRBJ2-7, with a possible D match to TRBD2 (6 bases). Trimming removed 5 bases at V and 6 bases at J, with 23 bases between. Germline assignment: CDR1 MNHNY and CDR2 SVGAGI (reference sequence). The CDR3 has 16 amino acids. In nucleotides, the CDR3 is TGTGCCAGCAGTCGAGTGATCCGGGAGCCTATACCCGAGCAGTACTTC. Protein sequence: CASSRVIREPIPEQYF.